Listed below are T cell receptor beta chains from one sample, sequenced in a study of T-cell reconstitution after alpha-beta-depleted transplantation in children. A single record per CDR3 protein comes from TCRdb applying MiXCR to the PCR reads. The sample has over 100,000 distinct CDR3 sequences, 10% to 13% seen once; the top ten hold about 34%. The sequences come from PBMCs, collected before TCRalphabeta/CD19-depleted stem cell transplant. These receptors originate from a boy aged 2 to 9 with acute lymphoblastic leukemia, due to receive a stem cell transplant. Both conserved end residues are trimmed from each CDR3.

cdr3_aa: ASSPQTAGELF
v_call: TRBV18
j_call: TRBJ2-2

cdr3_aa: ASSSGWANTYEQY
v_call: TRBV12-3/TRBV12-4
j_call: TRBJ2-7

cdr3_aa: ASSLQLVTYEQY
v_call: TRBV28
j_call: TRBJ2-7

cdr3_aa: ATNPGQGFTDTQY
v_call: TRBV15
j_call: TRBJ2-3

cdr3_aa: SVDEAGLAGGKTQY
v_call: TRBV29-1
j_call: TRBJ2-5

cdr3_aa: SARDYGGGAGNSPLH
v_call: TRBV20-1
j_call: TRBJ1-6

cdr3_aa: ASSLGRGGRNTEAF
v_call: TRBV7-6
j_call: TRBJ1-1

cdr3_aa: ASSYDRYTGELF
v_call: TRBV6-5
j_call: TRBJ2-2

cdr3_aa: SARDGAGVAEQF
v_call: TRBV20-1
j_call: TRBJ2-1

cdr3_aa: ASSSTRASGSIGEQF
v_call: TRBV7-9
j_call: TRBJ2-1

cdr3_aa: ASRHPANEQF
v_call: TRBV6-1
j_call: TRBJ2-1

cdr3_aa: ASSFQQITGELF
v_call: TRBV5-1
j_call: TRBJ2-2

cdr3_aa: SASRSGSANEQY
v_call: TRBV20-1
j_call: TRBJ2-7

cdr3_aa: ASSGSGSYNEQF
v_call: TRBV27
j_call: TRBJ2-1

cdr3_aa: SAVGQISYEQY
v_call: TRBV20-1
j_call: TRBJ2-7

cdr3_aa: ASSLRAGFGTDTQY
v_call: TRBV3-1
j_call: TRBJ2-3

cdr3_aa: SARDSGNTEAF
v_call: TRBV20-1
j_call: TRBJ1-1

cdr3_aa: ASSDRGRGQPQH
v_call: TRBV2
j_call: TRBJ1-5

cdr3_aa: ATSDRHTYEQY
v_call: TRBV24-1
j_call: TRBJ2-7

cdr3_aa: SARGREGLYEQY
v_call: TRBV20-1
j_call: TRBJ2-7